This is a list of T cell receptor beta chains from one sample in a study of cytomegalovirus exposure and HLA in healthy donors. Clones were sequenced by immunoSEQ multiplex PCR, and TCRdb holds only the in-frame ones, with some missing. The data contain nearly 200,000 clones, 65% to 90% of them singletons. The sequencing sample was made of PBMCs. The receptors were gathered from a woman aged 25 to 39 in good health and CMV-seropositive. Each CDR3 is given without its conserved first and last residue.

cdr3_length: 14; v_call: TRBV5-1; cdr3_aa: ASSLAMGATNEKLF
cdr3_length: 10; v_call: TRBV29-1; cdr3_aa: SVEDSSYEQY
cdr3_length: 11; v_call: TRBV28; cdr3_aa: ASSFNDRMKLF
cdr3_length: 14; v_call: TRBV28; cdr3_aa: ASSPTRGLTDYEQY
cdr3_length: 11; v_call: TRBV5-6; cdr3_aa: ASSLDQQGGYT
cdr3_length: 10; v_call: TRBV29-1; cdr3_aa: SVEDRVFEQF
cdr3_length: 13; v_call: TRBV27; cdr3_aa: ASSTRTVNSYEQY
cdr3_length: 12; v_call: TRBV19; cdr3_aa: ASSGSQKNTEAF
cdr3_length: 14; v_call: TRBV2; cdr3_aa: ASSEPLGGLNEKLF
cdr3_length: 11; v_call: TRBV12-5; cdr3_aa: ASGLLITDTQY
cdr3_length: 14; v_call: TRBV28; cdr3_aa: ASSLAGPSRGYEQY
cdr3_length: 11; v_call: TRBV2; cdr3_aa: ASGQNAYNEQF
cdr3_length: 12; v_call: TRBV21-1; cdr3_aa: ASSNRHSSYEQY
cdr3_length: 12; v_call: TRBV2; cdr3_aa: ASSENISYQPQH
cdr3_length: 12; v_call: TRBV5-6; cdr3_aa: ASTEGGLDTEAF
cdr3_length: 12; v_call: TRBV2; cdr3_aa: ASMKQGFAGEQY
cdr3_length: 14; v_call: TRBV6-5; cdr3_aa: ASSSTSGRAQETQY
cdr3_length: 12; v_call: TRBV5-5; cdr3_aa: ASSLAGGWTEAF
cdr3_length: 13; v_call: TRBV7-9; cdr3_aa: ASSLALAPNDEQF
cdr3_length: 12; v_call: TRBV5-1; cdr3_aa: ASSSGQGTGELF
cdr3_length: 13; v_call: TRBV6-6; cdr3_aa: ASRIQSLAKNIQY
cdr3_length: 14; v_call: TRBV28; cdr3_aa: ASSAGQGSYADTQY
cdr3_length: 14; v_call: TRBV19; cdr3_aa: ASSIYSGSQTNEQF
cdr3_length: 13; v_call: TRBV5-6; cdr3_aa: ASNTPPGETYEQY
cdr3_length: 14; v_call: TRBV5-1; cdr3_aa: ASSSQGGQGSHEQY
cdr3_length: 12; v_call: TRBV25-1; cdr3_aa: ASSELTSVYGYT
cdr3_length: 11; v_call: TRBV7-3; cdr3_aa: ASSLRNTGELF
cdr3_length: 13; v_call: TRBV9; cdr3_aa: ASARGGYSGNTIY
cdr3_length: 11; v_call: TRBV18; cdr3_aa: ASSPGRANEQF
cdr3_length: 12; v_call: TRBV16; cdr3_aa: ASSRTGATGELF
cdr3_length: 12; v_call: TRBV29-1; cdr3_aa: SAPGAGGLDTQY
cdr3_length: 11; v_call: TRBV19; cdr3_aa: ASSGTGRNTIY
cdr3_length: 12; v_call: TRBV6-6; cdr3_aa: ATQTGSMNTEAF
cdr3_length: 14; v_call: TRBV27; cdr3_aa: ASSGRAGGGTGELF
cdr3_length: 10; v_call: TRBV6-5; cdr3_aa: ASRLDSGDYT
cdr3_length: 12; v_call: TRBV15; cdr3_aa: ATSRDIERDEQY
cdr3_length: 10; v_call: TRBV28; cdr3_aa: ASSLTGFGYT
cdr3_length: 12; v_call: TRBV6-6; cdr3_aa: ASSYSQVNTEAF
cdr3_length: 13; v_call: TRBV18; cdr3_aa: ASSRPGTGGYEQY
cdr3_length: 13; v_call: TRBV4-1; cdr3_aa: ASSRGTFGDYGYT
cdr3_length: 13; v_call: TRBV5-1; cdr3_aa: ASSLTSGSGNIQY
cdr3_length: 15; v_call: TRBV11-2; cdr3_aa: ASSLVPSGSGGDEQF
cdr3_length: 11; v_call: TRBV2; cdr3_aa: ASSRGGIEKLF
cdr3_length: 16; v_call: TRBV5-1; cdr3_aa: ASSLATGVALGGETQY
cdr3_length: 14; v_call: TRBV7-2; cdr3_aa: ASSVAPRGPPEGYT
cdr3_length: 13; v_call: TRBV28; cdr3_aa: ASSPVGQGAHEQF